The next 22 T cell receptor beta chains were all read from a single sample in a study of blood T cell repertoires in COVID-19. Repertoires were generated with immunoSEQ multiplex PCR, while TCRdb's copy carries only in-frame clones and drops some. Of approximately 150,000 clones detected, about 86% appear once; the ten largest clones hold approximately 18%. The sequencing sample was made of peripheral blood. The receptors were gathered from a woman in her 70s who had recovered from COVID-19.

This chain links TRBV3-1 (or the pseudogene TRBV3-2) with TRBJ1-1, with TRBD1 matching over 7 bases. V was pared by 4 bases and J by 7 bases, with 6 bases of the junction left unmatched. From germline, CDR1 is LGHDT and CDR2 YNNKEL (reference sequence). The CDR3 runs to 13 residues. The chain's CDR3 is CASSRGQGDEAFF. The CDR3 nucleotides read TGTGCCAGCAGCCGCGGGCAGGGGGATGAAGCTTTCTTT.

This rearrangement joins TRBV27 to TRBJ2-6; possible D gene TRBD1, 6 bases. This CDR3 is 16 amino acids long. The germline V and J ends were trimmed by 5 bases and 4 bases, with 15 bases remaining between them. Germline V gene lookup returns CDR1 MNHEY and CDR2 SMNVEV (reference sequence). This chain's CDR3 is CASSPMGASGANVLTF. In DNA form, the CDR3 reads TGTGCCAGCAGTCCCATGGGGGCGTCAGGGGCCAACGTCCTGACTTTC.

This clone occurred once. V is TRBV7-3 and J is TRBJ2-1, with 8 positions matching TRBD2. CDR1 and CDR2 from the germline V gene are SGHTA and FQGTGA. The CDR3 is made up of 17 amino acids. The J segment lost 3 bases and the V segment lost 3 bases, leaving 10 bases of the junction unmatched. CDR3 sequence: CASSLNGGASGYNEQFF. The CDR3 coding sequence is TGTGCCAGCAGCTTGAACGGGGGGGCCTCTGGCTACAATGAGCAGTTCTTC.

The CDR3 region is CASSPTGGLFNEQFF. The CDR3 DNA reads TGTGCCAGCAGCCCCACAGGGGGCTTATTCAATGAGCAGTTCTTC. The genes are TRBV7-9 and TRBJ2-1; TRBD1 aligns across 9 bases. Trimming cost V 5 bases and J 6 bases; bases outside gene matches: 8. This CDR3 comprises 15 residues. The germline V gene has CDR1 SEHNR and CDR2 FQNEAQ (reference sequence).

The chain carries TRBV5-5 and TRBJ2-2; 9 bases align to TRBD1. Germline V gene data show CDR1 as SGHKS and CDR2 as YYEKEE (reference sequence). V lost 1 base and J lost 6; bases outside the gene matches: 4. This CDR3 contains 15 residues. The CDR3 region is CASSLRGTGPGELFF. DNA for the CDR3: TGTGCCAGCAGCTTGAGGGGGACAGGGCCCGGGGAGCTGTTTTTT.

The chain employs TRBV7-2 and TRBJ1-1; D is possibly TRBD1 (6 bases). The germline gives CDR1 SGHTA, CDR2 FQGNSA. The CDR3 has 18 amino acids. The V end was cut by 4 bases, the J end by 3 bases, with 24 bases between. CDR3 nucleotide sequence: TGTGCCAGCAGCTGGGGGCTGGGTCCCGCTCGGGAGGACACTGAAGCTTTCTTT. This translates into CASSWGLGPAREDTEAFF.

V is TRBV7-8 and J is TRBJ2-1; a weak D match, TRBD2 (5 bases). V dropped 1 base and J dropped 12 bases, with 13 bases sitting between them. This CDR3 spans 13 amino acids. Looked up from germline, CDR1 is SGHVS and CDR2 is FQNEAQ. CDR3 sequence reads: CASSLVSPGGQFF. CDR3 DNA sequence: TGTGCCAGCAGCTTAGTTTCCCCCGGAGGGCAGTTCTTC.

The rearrangement links TRBV15 to TRBJ1-3; no definite D call. Looked up from germline, CDR1 is LNHNV and CDR2 is YYDKDF (reference sequence). Trimming took 0 bases from V and 12 from J, leaving 12 bases between them. The CDR3 runs 13 residues. In DNA, the CDR3 is TGTGCCACCAGCAGAGATCGAGGTCGTGGCATATATTTT. Protein product: CATSRDRGRGIYF.

V and J are TRBV7-9 and TRBJ1-3, with D unresolved. The ends were cut back, 6 bases at V and 3 bases at J, with 15 bases in the middle. CDR3 length equals 15 residues. Germline V gene sequence: CDR1 SEHNR, CDR2 FQNEAQ (reference sequence). The CDR3 DNA reads TGTGCCAGCAGTTCCCCGGCCGGCGGTGGAAACACCATATATTTT. Its translation is CASSSPAGGGNTIYF.

The V call is TRBV7-8, the J call TRBJ1-6; unclear D gene. There are 15 residues in the CDR3. The V end was cut by 8 bases, the J end by 4 bases, with 15 bases between. Per germline, CDR1 SGHVS and CDR2 FQNEAQ. CDR3 protein: CASRPEVVYNSPLHF. The CDR3 DNA sequence: TGTGCCAGCCGCCCGGAGGTTGTATATAATTCACCCCTCCACTTT.

This chain connects TRBV5-1 to TRBJ1-1; 7 positions agree with TRBD1. The CDR3 length is 13 residues. Looked up from germline, CDR1 is SGHRS and CDR2 is YFSETQ. With 6 bases clipped from V and 4 bases from J, the junction kept 6 bases outside the gene matches. CDR3 amino acids: CASNPTGSTEAFF. CDR3 bases: TGCGCCAGCAACCCGACAGGGAGCACTGAAGCTTTCTTT.

This chain uses TRBV3-1 (or the pseudogene TRBV3-2) with TRBJ2-5; D is possibly TRBD2 (7 bases). The CDR3 is made up of 17 amino acids. The germline CDR1 and CDR2 sequences are LGHDT and YNNKEL (reference sequence). V was shortened by 4 bases and J by 4 bases, with 22 bases between the two germline ends. The CDR3 region has the DNA TGTGCCAGCAGCCCCCGAGGAGGGGGGGGGCGAGGAGAGACCCAGTACTTC. Its translation is CASSPRGGGGRGETQYF.

The CDR3 sequence is CASSPNSGGGYNEQFF. The CDR3 nucleotides read TGTGCCAGCAGCCCCAATAGCGGGGGGGGATACAATGAGCAGTTCTTC. This rearrangement joins TRBV5-4 to TRBJ2-1; 11 bases fit TRBD2. J lost 4 bases, V lost 4 bases, and 7 bases had no gene match. Germline CDR1 SGHNT, CDR2 YYREEE (reference sequence). The CDR3 length is 16 residues.

The genes are TRBV18 and TRBJ1-5, with a weak D call TRBD1 (6 bases). Trimming cost V 2 bases and J 4 bases, with 15 bases left between them. The CDR3 extends over 16 amino acids. Germline CDR1 reads KGHSH; CDR2 reads LQKENI. The CDR3 reads CASSPKGPGANQPQHF. The CDR3, as DNA: TGTGCCAGCTCACCAAAGGGGCCAGGGGCAAATCAGCCCCAGCATTTT.

The sample holds one count of this clone. This chain uses TRBV6-6 with TRBJ2-3, with 7 bases matching TRBD1. The CDR3 length is 16 residues. With 0 bases clipped from V and 4 bases from J, the junction kept 7 bases outside the gene matches. Germline V gene lookup returns CDR1 MNHNY and CDR2 SVGAGI (reference sequence). This CDR3 reads CASSYSGRGTADTQYF. CDR3 DNA: TGTGCCAGCAGTTACTCGGGCAGGGGGACGGCAGATACGCAGTATTTT.

The J gene is TRBJ2-5, the V gene TRBV15; possible D gene TRBD1, 6 bases. CDR1 is LNHNV and CDR2 is YYDKDF in the germline V gene (reference sequence). This CDR3 comprises 16 residues. V was cut by 4 bases and J by 7 bases, with 22 bases left in between. The CDR3 nucleotides read TGTGCCACCAGCAACCTTAGGGGGACCCTGGCGGGGACCCAGTACTTC. Translated, it gives CATSNLRGTLAGTQYF.

V is TRBV3-1 (or the pseudogene TRBV3-2) and J is TRBJ1-1; D is uncertain. The V gene's germline CDR1 is LGHDT and CDR2 YNNKEL (reference sequence). V was clipped by 4 bases and J by 0 bases, with 6 bases between them. The CDR3 is made up of 13 amino acids. The CDR3 here is CASSPRVNTEAFF. CDR3 sequence (DNA): TGTGCCAGCAGCCCCCGAGTGAACACTGAAGCTTTCTTT.

CDR3 sequence reads: CASSFGGQETQYF. CDR3 bases: TGCGCCAGCAGCTTTGGCGGCCAAGAGACCCAGTACTTC. The chain is built from TRBV5-1 and TRBJ2-5; no clear D. Trimming removed 2 bases at V and 1 base at J, with 6 bases between. Germline V gives CDR1 SGHRS, CDR2 YFSETQ. This CDR3 is built from 13 residues.

V is TRBV30 and J is TRBJ2-3; TRBD2 agrees at 10 bases. J lost 4 bases, V lost 2 bases, and 0 bases had no gene match. The germline V gene encodes CDR1 GTSNPN and CDR2 SVGIG (reference sequence). The CDR3 is 13 residues long. CDR3 amino acids: CAWSSGGADTQYF. The CDR3, as DNA: TGTGCCTGGAGTAGCGGGGGGGCAGATACGCAGTATTTT. Based on the CDR3 plus reference TRBV30 and TRBJ2-3, the full variable domain is SQTIHQWPATLVQPVGSPLSLECTVEGTSNPNLYWYRQAAGRGLQLLFYSVGIGQISSEVPQNLSASRPQDRQFILSSKKLLLSDSGFYLCAWSSGGADTQYFGPGTRLTVL.

The chain links TRBV19 to TRBJ2-1, with a possible D match to TRBD1 (6 bases). Trimming removed 7 bases at V and 6 bases at J, with 16 bases between. This CDR3 region has 14 residues. CDR1 LNHDA and CDR2 SQIVND come from the germline V gene (reference sequence). The CDR3 sequence: CASMLGGGSNEQFF. CDR3 coding DNA: TGTGCCAGTATGCTTGGGGGCGGAAGCAATGAGCAGTTCTTC. The full variable domain, its missing parts supplied by reference TRBV19 and TRBJ2-1, is DGGITQSPKYLFRKEGQNVTLSCEQNLNHDAMYWYRQDPGQGLRLIYYSQIVNDFQKGDIAEGYSVSREKKESFPLTVTSAQKNPTAFYLCASMLGGGSNEQFFGPGTRLTVL.

V gene TRBV7-2 combines with J gene TRBJ1-5; 8 bases fit TRBD1. Germline V gene lookup returns CDR1 SGHTA and CDR2 FQGNSA. The CDR3 consists of 17 residues. Unmatched junction bases numbered 10, after V lost 5 bases and J lost 1 base. The CDR3 is CASSPRTGWGSNQPQHF. CDR3 nucleotide sequence: TGTGCCAGCAGCCCTCGGACAGGGTGGGGGAGCAATCAGCCCCAGCATTTT.

This clone was counted at least ten times. The genes are TRBV7-2 and TRBJ1-5, with D possibly matching TRBD1 (5 bases). The CDR3 runs to 15 residues. Germline CDR1 SGHTA, CDR2 FQGNSA. Trimming cost V 1 base and J 4 bases, with 11 bases left between them. This chain's CDR3 is CASSLEGFGNQPQHF. The CDR3 nucleotides read TGTGCCAGCAGCTTAGAGGGGTTCGGTAATCAGCCCCAGCATTTT.